These T cell receptor beta chains were read from a single sample in a study of CXCR3-negative and CXCR3-positive naive CD8 T cells. With the 5' RACE reads reprocessed, TCRdb shows one record per CDR3 protein and no DNA. This listing includes 120,000 to 150,000 distinct CDR3 sequences. Sequenced input: naive CXCR3+ CD8+ T cells from blood. The source is a human donor in good health. Some clones in this sample may be carry-over from other donors' samples. The CDR3 runs from the conserved cysteine through the conserved F or W.

15	TRBJ1-2	TRBV15	CATSRVAMEDYGYTF
17	TRBJ2-2	TRBV7-2	CASSLDLAGVFTGELFF
14	TRBJ1-5	TRBV6-5	CASSLGQGDQPQHF
11	TRBJ2-1	TRBV2	CASSAQGPELF
17	TRBJ2-6	TRBV7-6	CASSSIFRGSGANVLTF
15	TRBJ2-3	TRBV12-3/TRBV12-4	CASSFTAGVTDTQYF
15	TRBJ2-7	TRBV28	CASSPVGMSSYEQYF
14	TRBJ2-1	TRBV11-2	CASSFYGGYNEQFF
16	TRBJ2-3	TRBV25-1	CASSDSYREGRDTQYF
14	TRBJ2-7	TRBV2	CASRVGQATYEQYF
16	TRBJ1-2	TRBV7-9	CASSESTLGTNYGYTF
14	TRBJ2-7	TRBV5-5	CASSLLAGAYEQYF
18	TRBJ2-2	TRBV20-1	CSARGWYSGGVNTGELFF
15	TRBJ2-2	TRBV2	CASSEPSAPGGELFF
13	TRBJ2-7	TRBV18	CASSLQGLYEQYF
17	TRBJ2-3	TRBV21-1	CASSEERGLATWDTQYF
14	TRBJ1-4	TRBV27	CASGDRGLNEKLFF
15	TRBJ2-7	TRBV14	CASSPLGQPTYEQYF
15	TRBJ2-5	TRBV5-4	CASSLVGQDQETQYF
16	TRBJ1-1	TRBV4-1	CASSFRDRGSNTEAFF
13	TRBJ2-1	TRBV7-2	CASSLGIWGEQFF
15	TRBJ2-1	TRBV4-1	CASSQTPSGNNEQFF
13	TRBJ2-2	TRBV11-1	CASSLGQATELFF
14	TRBJ1-5	TRBV25-1	CASSDERVGQPQHF
14	TRBJ2-7	TRBV7-8	CASSRRGSSYEQYF
15	TRBJ2-5	TRBV29-1	CSVYVGAGGFETQYF
16	TRBJ1-2	TRBV29-1	CSVEDVFSGTRGGYTF
13	TRBJ2-7	TRBV29-1	CSVGGLAGPEQYF
13	TRBJ2-1	TRBV29-1	CSVLWGGRIEQFF
15	TRBJ2-7	TRBV4-1	CASSQAVTSSYEQYF
12	TRBJ1-5	TRBV5-4	CASSWNNQPQHF
16	TRBJ2-4	TRBV6-6	CASSYSNGGGSDIQYF
15	TRBJ2-7	TRBV20-1	CSARPRGLDAYEQYF
13	TRBJ2-1	TRBV7-9	CASSLLEGNEQFF
14	TRBJ1-1	TRBV18	CASSPGGQGTEAFF
15	TRBJ2-7	TRBV28	CASSFRGLLSYEQYF
16	TRBJ2-1	TRBV7-3	CASSRRDGMKSNEQFF
15	TRBJ2-7	TRBV4-1	CASSQVQPSPYEQYF
11	TRBJ1-2	TRBV27	CASSGGYGYTF
17	TRBJ2-2	TRBV5-1	CASSQKPSGPNTGELFF
16	TRBJ2-7	TRBV6-5	CASSYSFRGARNEQYF
13	TRBJ1-1	TRBV29-1	CSVVGTLNTEAFF
16	TRBJ2-1	TRBV19	CASSHLGGSSYNEQFF
17	TRBJ2-1	TRBV15	CATSSDPLSGGYNEQFF
13	TRBJ2-1	TRBV29-1	CSVDSGRFDEQFF
12	TRBJ2-1	TRBV7-9	CASRTGPNEQFF
13	TRBJ2-3	TRBV29-1	CSETQGSTDTQYF
15	TRBJ2-2	TRBV28	CASSFEDRLRGELFF
12	TRBJ2-7	TRBV12-3/TRBV12-4	CASSLVDHEQYF
13	TRBJ1-5	TRBV12-3/TRBV12-4	CASSWDLGQPQHF
15	TRBJ1-4	TRBV4-3	CASSQDGTENEKLFF
14	TRBJ2-2	TRBV2	CASSEWTGSGELFF
15	TRBJ1-1	TRBV6-4	CASSDTIDRHTEAFF
16	TRBJ2-1	TRBV5-1	CASSLYGGGGYNEQFF
13	TRBJ1-1	TRBV28	CASSFSGGLYAFF
15	TRBJ2-1	TRBV20-1	CSARDIELTYNEQFF
14	TRBJ2-1	TRBV20-1	CSARRLAGGNEQFF